Included here is one TCR beta chain sequence, with context. The record originates from a study of control samples from healthy donors and cancer patients. Produced via immunoSEQ multiplex PCR; TCRdb's table is partial and in-frame only. The table has about 82,000 clones, 94% seen once. The CDR3 length is 15 residues. In germline, CDR1 is SGHTA, CDR2 FQGTGA. Between the trimmed V and J ends, which lost 0 bases and 4 bases, there was a span of 10 bases. This chain links TRBV7-3 with TRBJ1-3; the D gene is possibly TRBD1 (6 bases). Sample: blood. This TCR was recovered from a woman between 18 and 29 years old in good health. For the CDR3, the DNA is TGTGCCAGCAGCTTAACGGGGGGCGAAGGAAACACCATATATTTT. This translates into CASSLTGGEGNTIYF.